This TCR beta chain was sequenced in a study of blood T cell repertoires in COVID-19. V lost 2 bases, J lost 1 base, and 17 bases stayed unmatched. Germline V gene lookup returns CDR1 KGHSH and CDR2 LQKENI. This CDR3 is 20 amino acids long. Profiled with immunoSEQ multiplex PCR; TCRdb holds only in-frame clones, not every one. The sample lists fewer than 700,000 clones, about 89% occurring once. The rearrangement joins TRBV18 to TRBJ1-2; 9 bases are a match to TRBD1. Sequenced input: peripheral blood. The TCR comes from a woman aged 45 to 65 with COVID-19, enrolled during active disease. CDR3 region: CASSPISPGTGTRFNYGYTF. The DNA of the CDR3 is TGTGCCAGCTCACCAATTAGTCCCGGGACAGGGACTAGATTTAACTATGGCTACACCTTC.